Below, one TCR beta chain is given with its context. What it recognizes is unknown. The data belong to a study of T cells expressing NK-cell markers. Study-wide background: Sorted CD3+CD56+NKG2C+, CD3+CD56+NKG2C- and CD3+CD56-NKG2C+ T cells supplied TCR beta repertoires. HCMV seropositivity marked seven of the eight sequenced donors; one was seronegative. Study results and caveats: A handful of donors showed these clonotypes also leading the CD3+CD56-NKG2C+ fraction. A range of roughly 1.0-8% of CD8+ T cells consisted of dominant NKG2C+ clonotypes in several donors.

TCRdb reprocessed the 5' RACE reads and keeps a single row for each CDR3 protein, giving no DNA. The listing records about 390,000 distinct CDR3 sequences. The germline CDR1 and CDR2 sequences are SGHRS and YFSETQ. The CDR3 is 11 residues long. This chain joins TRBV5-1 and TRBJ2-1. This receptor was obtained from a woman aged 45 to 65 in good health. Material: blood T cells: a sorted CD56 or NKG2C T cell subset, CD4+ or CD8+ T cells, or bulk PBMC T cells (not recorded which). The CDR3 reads CASSLNNEQFF.